This T cell receptor (beta chain) was captured by sequencing in a study of blood T cell repertoires in COVID-19. Study-level background: Sources were T cells, B-cell-depleted T cells, or PBMCs; the material itself was cDNA or gDNA.

The protocol was immunoSEQ multiplex PCR, while the TCRdb copy is restricted to in-frame clones and leaves out a portion. Found here are around 120,000 clones, about 89% of them singletons; the top ten hold just under 30%. This CDR3 region has 11 residues. V was shortened by 3 bases and J by 9 bases, with 7 bases between the two germline ends. Germline CDR1 LNHDA, CDR2 SQIVND (reference sequence). This TCR derives from a woman in her sixties or seventies with acute or convalescent COVID-19. The chain employs TRBV19 and TRBJ2-3, with D possibly matching TRBD1 (6 bases). The sample taken for sequencing was peripheral blood. In DNA, the CDR3 is TGTGCCAGTAGTATCCAGGGGACGCAGTATTTT. Its protein product is CASSIQGTQYF.